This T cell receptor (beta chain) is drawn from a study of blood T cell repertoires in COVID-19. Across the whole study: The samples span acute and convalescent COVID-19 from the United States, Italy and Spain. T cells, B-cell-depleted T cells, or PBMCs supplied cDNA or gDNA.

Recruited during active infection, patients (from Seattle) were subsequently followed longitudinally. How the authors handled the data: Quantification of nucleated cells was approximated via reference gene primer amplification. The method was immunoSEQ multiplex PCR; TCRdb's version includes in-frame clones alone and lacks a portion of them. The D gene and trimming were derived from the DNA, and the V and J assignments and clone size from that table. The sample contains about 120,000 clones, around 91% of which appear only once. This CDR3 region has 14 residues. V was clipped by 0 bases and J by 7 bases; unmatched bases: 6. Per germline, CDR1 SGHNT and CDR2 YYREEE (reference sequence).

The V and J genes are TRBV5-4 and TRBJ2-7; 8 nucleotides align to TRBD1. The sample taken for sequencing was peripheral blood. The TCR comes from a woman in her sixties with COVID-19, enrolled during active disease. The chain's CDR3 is CASSLGTGGFEQYF. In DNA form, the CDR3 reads TGTGCCAGCAGCTTGGGAACAGGGGGGTTTGAGCAGTACTTC.